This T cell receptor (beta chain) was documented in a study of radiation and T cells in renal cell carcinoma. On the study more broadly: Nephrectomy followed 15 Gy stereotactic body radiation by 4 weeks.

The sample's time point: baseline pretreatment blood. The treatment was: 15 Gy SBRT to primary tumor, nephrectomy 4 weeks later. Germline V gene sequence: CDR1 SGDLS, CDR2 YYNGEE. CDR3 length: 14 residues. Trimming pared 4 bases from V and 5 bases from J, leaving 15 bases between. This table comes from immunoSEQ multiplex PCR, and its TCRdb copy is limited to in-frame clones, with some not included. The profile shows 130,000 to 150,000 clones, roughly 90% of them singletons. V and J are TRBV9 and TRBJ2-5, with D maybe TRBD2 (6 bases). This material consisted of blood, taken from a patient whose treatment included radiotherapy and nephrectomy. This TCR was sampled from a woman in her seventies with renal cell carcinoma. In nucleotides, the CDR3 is TGTGCCAGCAGCCTAGAAGGGAGGCTGGAGACCCAGTACTTC. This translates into CASSLEGRLETQYF.